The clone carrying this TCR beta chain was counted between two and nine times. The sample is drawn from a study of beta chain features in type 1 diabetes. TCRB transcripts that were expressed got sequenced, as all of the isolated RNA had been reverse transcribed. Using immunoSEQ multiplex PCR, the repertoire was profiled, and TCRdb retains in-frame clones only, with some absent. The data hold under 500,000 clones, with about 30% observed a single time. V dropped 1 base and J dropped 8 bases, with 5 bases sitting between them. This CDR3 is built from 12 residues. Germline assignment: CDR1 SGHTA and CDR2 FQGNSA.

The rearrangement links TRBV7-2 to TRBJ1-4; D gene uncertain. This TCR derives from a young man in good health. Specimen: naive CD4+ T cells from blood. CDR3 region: CASSLGGEKLFF. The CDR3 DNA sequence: TGTGCCAGCAGCTTAGGGGGAGAAAAACTGTTTTTT.